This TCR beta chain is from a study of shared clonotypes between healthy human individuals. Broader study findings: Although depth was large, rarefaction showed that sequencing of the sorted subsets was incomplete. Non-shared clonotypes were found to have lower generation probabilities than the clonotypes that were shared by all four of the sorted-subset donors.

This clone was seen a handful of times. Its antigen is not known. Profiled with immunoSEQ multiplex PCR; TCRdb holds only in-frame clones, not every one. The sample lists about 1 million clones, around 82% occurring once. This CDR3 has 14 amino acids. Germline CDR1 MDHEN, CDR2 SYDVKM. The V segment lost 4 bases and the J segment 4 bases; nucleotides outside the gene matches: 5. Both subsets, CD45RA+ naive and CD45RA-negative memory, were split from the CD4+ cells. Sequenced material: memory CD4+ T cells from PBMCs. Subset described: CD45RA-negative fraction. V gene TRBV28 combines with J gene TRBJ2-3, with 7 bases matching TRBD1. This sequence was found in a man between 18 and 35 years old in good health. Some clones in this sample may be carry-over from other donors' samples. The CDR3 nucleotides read TGTGCCAGCAGTTCCGGGACAGAGTCAGATACGCAGTATTTT. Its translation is CASSSGTESDTQYF.